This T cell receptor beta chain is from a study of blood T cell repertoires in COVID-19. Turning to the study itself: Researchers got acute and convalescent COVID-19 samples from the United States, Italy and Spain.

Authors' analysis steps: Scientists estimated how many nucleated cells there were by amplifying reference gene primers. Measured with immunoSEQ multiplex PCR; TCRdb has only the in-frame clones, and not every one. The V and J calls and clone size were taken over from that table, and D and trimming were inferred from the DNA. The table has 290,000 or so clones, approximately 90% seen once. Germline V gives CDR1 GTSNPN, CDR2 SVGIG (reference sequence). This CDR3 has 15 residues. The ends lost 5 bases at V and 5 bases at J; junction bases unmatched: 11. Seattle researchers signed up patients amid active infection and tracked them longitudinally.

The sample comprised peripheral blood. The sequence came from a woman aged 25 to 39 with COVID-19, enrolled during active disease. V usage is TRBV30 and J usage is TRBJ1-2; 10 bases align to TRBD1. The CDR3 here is CAWGPGTGVTYGYTF. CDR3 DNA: TGTGCCTGGGGCCCCGGGACAGGGGTCACGTATGGCTACACCTTC.